The rows below give T cell receptor beta chains drawn from one sample of a study of blood T cell repertoires in COVID-19. The repertoire was sequenced with immunoSEQ multiplex PCR; TCRdb's copy has only in-frame clones and lacks some. Here the sample spans more than 50,000 clones, about three quarters being singletons. Sequenced material: peripheral blood. These TCRs come from a man aged 65 to 79 with active or convalescent COVID-19. Both conserved end residues are part of each CDR3. A D gene is named only where the DNA matches it firmly. Expanded clones get a size class; other rows say once, few or many, or leave the size out.

j_call	clone_size	v_call	d_call	cdr3_aa	cdr3_nt
TRBJ2-1	-	TRBV5-1	TRBD1	CASSLAFVVRSRGYLWDGQFF	TGCGCCAGCAGCTTGGCCTTTGTAGTGAGGAGCAGGGGGTATTTATGGGACGGGCAGTTCTTC
TRBJ1-2	-	TRBV11-2	-	CASSLERVGHGYTF	TGTGCCAGCAGCTTAGAGCGGGTCGGTCATGGCTACACCTTC
TRBJ1-6	-	TRBV18	-	CASSPGAPSRSPLHF	TGTGCCAGCTCACCAGGGGCCCCTTCCCGTTCACCCCTCCACTTT
TRBJ2-1	-	TRBV5-1	-	CASSVTTGEQFF	TGCGCCAGCAGCGTCACTACCGGTGAGCAGTTCTTC
TRBJ1-2	-	TRBV6-2/TRBV6-3	TRBD1	CASSAGTAINYGYTF	TGTGCCAGCAGTGCCGGGACAGCGATTAACTATGGCTACACCTTC
TRBJ1-5	once	TRBV24-1	-	CATSGLRGESNQPQHF	TGTGCCACCAGTGGTCTCAGGGGTGAGAGCAATCAGCCCCAGCATTTT
TRBJ1-1	-	TRBV29-1	-	CSVADSEAFF	TGCAGCGTTGCGGACAGTGAAGCTTTCTTT
TRBJ2-3	-	TRBV19	-	CASKATGGGDTQYF	TGTGCCAGTAAAGCGACGGGGGGCGGAGATACGCAGTATTTT
TRBJ1-6	-	TRBV6-2/TRBV6-3	TRBD1	CASSYRQGEGSPLHF	TGTGCCAGCAGTTACCGACAGGGGGAAGGCTCACCCCTCCACTTT
TRBJ1-1	-	TRBV29-1	-	CSVAYTEAFF	TGCAGCGTTGCGTACACTGAAGCTTTCTTT
TRBJ2-7	-	TRBV27	TRBD1	CASSLPTQGGEQYF	TGTGCCAGCAGCCTTCCGACACAGGGGGGAGAGCAGTACTTC
TRBJ1-2	-	TRBV5-1	TRBD1	CASSSPQGNYGYTF	TGCGCCAGCAGCTCCCCACAGGGGAACTATGGCTACACCTTC
TRBJ2-7	-	TRBV6-5	TRBD1	CASSYSTGGLYEQYF	TGTGCCAGCAGTTACTCCACAGGGGGCCTATACGAGCAGTACTTC
TRBJ1-1	-	TRBV7-3	TRBD1	CASSSGQGTTEAFF	TGTGCCAGCAGCTCTGGACAGGGCACCACTGAAGCTTTCTTT
TRBJ1-4	-	TRBV11-2	-	CASSRTGFEKLFF	TGTGCCAGCAGCCGTACAGGGTTTGAAAAACTGTTTTTT
TRBJ2-5	-	TRBV7-2	-	CASSLGGQSQETQYF	TGTGCCAGCAGCTTAGGAGGTCAGTCACAAGAGACCCAGTACTTC
TRBJ2-5	many	TRBV7-7	TRBD1	CASSPYLTGQETQYF	TGTGCCAGCAGCCCTTACCTGACAGGGCAAGAGACCCAGTACTTC
TRBJ1-5	-	TRBV6-5	-	CASNLQDLSNQPQHF	TGTGCCAGCAATCTACAGGACCTTAGCAATCAGCCCCAGCATTTT
TRBJ2-2	once	TRBV19	TRBD2	CASSRGTSAGELFF	TGTGCCAGTAGTAGGGGGACTAGCGCCGGGGAGCTGTTTTTT
TRBJ2-6	-	TRBV28	TRBD2	CASSGTERGGLGANVLTF	TGTGCCAGCAGTGGGACGGAGCGGGGGGGCCTTGGGGCCAACGTCCTGACTTTC
TRBJ1-5	-	TRBV6-2/TRBV6-3	TRBD1	CASSKPSTGGWGPQHF	TGTGCCAGCAGCAAACCTTCGACAGGGGGCTGGGGACCCCAGCATTTT
TRBJ1-1	once	TRBV6-5	-	CASSQHRSWDTEAFF	TGTGCCAGCAGTCAACACAGGAGTTGGGACACTGAAGCTTTCTTT
TRBJ1-5	few	TRBV12-5	TRBD1	CASGLSQGAKPQHF	TGTGCTAGTGGTTTGAGCCAGGGGGCAAAGCCCCAGCATTTT
TRBJ1-3	-	TRBV6-6	TRBD1	CASSPRDRDSISGNTIYF	TGTGCCAGCAGTCCTCGGGACAGAGATTCGATCTCTGGAAACACCATATATTTT
TRBJ2-7	-	TRBV6-4	TRBD1	CASSGTGGPFSYEQYF	TGTGCCAGCAGCGGGACAGGGGGACCCTTTTCCTACGAGCAGTACTTC
TRBJ1-2	once	TRBV7-3	-	CASSSQPGAGYGYTF	TGTGCCAGCAGCTCCCAACCAGGGGCCGGCTATGGCTACACCTTC
TRBJ2-1	-	TRBV4-3	TRBD2	CASSQGLGGAHNEQFF	TGCGCCAGCAGCCAAGGCCTGGGAGGGGCCCACAATGAGCAGTTCTTC
TRBJ2-1	-	TRBV30	-	CAWLLIPGEQFF	TGTGCCTGGCTTCTGATCCCCGGTGAGCAGTTCTTC
TRBJ1-3	-	TRBV9	-	CASSPTDSFGNTIYF	TGTGCCAGCAGCCCAACGGACAGCTTTGGAAACACCATATATTTT